Presented here are 13 T cell receptor beta chains from one specimen sequenced in a study of response to subunit inactivated influenza vaccine. TCRdb independently ran MiXCR on the RT-PCR reads; one entry per CDR3 protein. The profile covers hundreds of thousands of distinct CDR3 sequences, with around 15% appearing a single time and 6% to 9.5% taken by the ten largest. The starting material was PBMCs from blood, obtained less than 15 days before vaccination. These receptors were obtained from a man between 50 and 59 years old who received an inactivated influenza vaccine.

This clonotype turned up a few times. V usage is TRBV6-5 and J usage is TRBJ2-2; either TRBD1 or TRBD2 may supply D (6 bases each). V gave up 2 bases and J gave up 5 bases, with 12 bases separating them. This CDR3 spans 15 amino acids. Germline CDR1 reads MNHEY; CDR2 reads SVGAGI. The CDR3 protein is CASSYTGARTGELFF. CDR3 DNA sequence: TGTGCCAGCAGTTACACGGGGGCAAGAACCGGGGAGCTGTTTTTT.

The chain has TRBV5-1 and TRBJ1-1; the D is unclear. V was cut by 4 bases and J by 2 bases, with 9 bases left in between. The CDR3 sequence is 13 residues long. Germline values: CDR1 SGHRS, CDR2 YFSETQ. The CDR3 protein is CASSHDLNTEAFF. The DNA for the CDR3 is TGCGCCAGCAGCCACGACCTTAACACTGAAGCTTTCTTT. Variable domain in full (rest from reference TRBV5-1 and TRBJ1-1): KAGVTQTPRYLIKTRGQQVTLSCSPISGHRSVSWYQQTPGQGLQFLFEYFSETQRNKGNFPGRFSGRQFSNSRSEMNVSTLELGDSALYLCASSHDLNTEAFFGQGTRLTVV.

The chain is built from TRBV29-1 and TRBJ2-7; 12 bases fit TRBD2. Trimming at V came to 7 bases and at J to 4 bases, leaving 5 bases not matched to a gene. CDR1 and CDR2 (germline): SQVTM, ANQGSEA. The CDR3 is 13 residues long. CDR3 nucleotide sequence: TGCAGCGCCAAGACTAGCGGGAGTTACGAGCAGTACTTC. This encodes CSAKTSGSYEQYF.

The chain recombines TRBV7-8 with TRBJ2-7; a possible D gene is TRBD2 (7 bases). The CDR3 covers 14 residues. The V end lost 2 bases, the J end lost 3 bases, and 11 bases lay between the germline ends. The V gene's germline CDR1 is SGHVS and CDR2 FQNEAQ. The CDR3 DNA is TGTGCCAGCAGCTTACGGGGGGCAGTCTACGAGCAGTACTTC. Protein sequence: CASSLRGAVYEQYF.

Only a few counts were recorded for this clonotype. V usage is TRBV7-2 and J usage is TRBJ2-3; D perhaps matches TRBD2 (6 bases). CDR1 is SGHTA, CDR2 FQGNSA, per germline. CDR3 size: 15 residues. V dropped 5 bases and J dropped 0 bases, with 12 bases sitting between them. In DNA, the CDR3 is TGTGCCAGCAGCCAGTTCGGGACTAGCACAGATACGCAGTATTTT. The encoded protein is CASSQFGTSTDTQYF.

The genes are TRBV6-5 and TRBJ1-5, with a weak D call TRBD1 (6 bases). CDR1 MNHEY and CDR2 SVGAGI come from the germline V gene. Trimming removed 0 bases from V and 4 bases from J, with 10 bases in between. CDR3 length: 15 amino acids. The CDR3 bases are TGTGCCAGCAGTTACTCTTTTACAGGGAATCAGCCCCAGCATTTT. This codes for CASSYSFTGNQPQHF.

This clonotype turned up a few times. The rearrangement joins TRBV7-2 to TRBJ2-4; D is perhaps TRBD2 (6 bases). This CDR3 contains 15 residues. CDR1 and CDR2 from the germline V gene are SGHTA and FQGNSA. Trimming took 4 bases from V and 4 from J, leaving 14 bases between them. In DNA form, the CDR3 reads TGTGCCAGCAGCTCGGGACTGCCACCGAAAAACATTCAGTACTTC. It translates to CASSSGLPPKNIQYF. The whole variable domain, filled in from reference TRBV7-2 and TRBJ2-4, reads GAGVSQSPSNKVTEKGKDVELRCDPISGHTALYWYRQSLGQGLEFLIYFQGNSAPDKSGLPSDRFSAERTGGSVSTLTIQRTQQEDSAVYLCASSSGLPPKNIQYFGAGTRLSVL.

V is TRBV6-1 and J is TRBJ2-7; 10 nucleotides line up with TRBD1. Germline V CDR1 and CDR2: MNHNS, SASEGT. The CDR3 is made up of 15 amino acids. Trimming took 6 bases from V and 1 from J; bases not matched to a gene: 6. The CDR3 loop is CASRTRDRGSYEQYF. The CDR3 DNA follows: TGTGCCAGCAGGACCCGGGACAGGGGATCCTACGAGCAGTACTTC.

The table lists this clonotype with a few counts. The chain carries TRBV20-1 and TRBJ1-1, with D maybe TRBD1 (5 bases). CDR1 and CDR2 from the germline V gene are DFQATT and SNEGSKA (reference sequence). Trimming shortened V by 6 bases and J by 3 bases, and 17 bases separated the two germline ends. CDR3 size: 14 residues. The CDR3: CSAQRQLADTEAFF. The CDR3 region has the DNA TGCAGTGCCCAAAGACAGTTGGCGGACACTGAAGCTTTCTTT.

Turning to this clonotype: At one end the junction does not follow the germline gene, possibly because of a read error. J is TRBJ2-1 and V is TRBV20-1; TRBD2 matches 11 bases. Germline loops: CDR1 DFQATT, CDR2 SNEGSKA (reference sequence). CDR3 length: 14 amino acids. The CDR3 DNA reads TGCAGTGCTATAGCGGGAGGGGGGTACAATGGGCAGTTCTTC. Translating gives CSAIAGGGYNGQFF.

The chain joins TRBV20-1 to TRBJ2-7; 15 bases are shared with TRBD2. J lost 4 bases, V lost 6 bases, and 13 bases had no gene match. This CDR3 is 17 amino acids long. Germline lookup yields CDR1 DFQATT and CDR2 SNEGSKA (reference sequence). The DNA for the CDR3 is TGCAGTGCCGCGCAGGGTGGACTAGCGGGAGGGCTGTACGAGCAGTACTTC. This sequence encodes CSAAQGGLAGGLYEQYF.

The chain couples TRBV12-5 to TRBJ1-1; tentative D call: TRBD1 (6 bases). V was clipped by 0 bases and J by 2 bases, with 16 bases between them. Germline CDR1 reads LGHNT; CDR2 reads FRNRAP. The CDR3 has 17 amino acids. CDR3 in DNA: TGTGCTAGTGGTTTGGTACTGGGGGCCAGCTACAACACTGAAGCTTTCTTT. Its protein product is CASGLVLGASYNTEAFF.

The sample holds many counts of this clonotype. The V gene is TRBV11-3, the J gene TRBJ2-5; 9 bases are shared with TRBD2. CDR1 SGHNT and CDR2 YENEEA come from the germline V gene. The V and J ends lost 1 base and 4 bases, in that order; junction bases with no gene match: 16. This CDR3 comprises 19 residues. CDR3 region: CASSLGVWSGRRRGETQYF. The CDR3 nucleotides are TGTGCCAGCAGCTTAGGGGTGTGGAGCGGGAGGAGGAGAGGAGAGACCCAGTACTTC.